This T cell receptor (beta chain) appears in the sequencing data of a study of blood T cell repertoires in COVID-19. Study overall: The study drew acute and convalescent COVID-19 samples from the United States, Italy and Spain. PBMCs, B-cell-depleted T cells, or T cells were the source of the cDNA or gDNA that made up the material.

The authors' processing: Reference gene primer amplification gave estimated nucleated cell counts. Only in-frame clones appear in the TCRdb table, and some are missing; sequencing was by immunoSEQ multiplex PCR. V, J and clone size are those of that table, while D and trimming were read from the DNA. This sample has a few hundred thousand clones, with roughly 88% found just once. The origin of this receptor is a human donor in a cohort sampled during active COVID-19. The sequencing input was peripheral blood.

CDR3 DNA: TGTGCCAGTAGTATTACAGCTTACTACGAGCAGTACTTC. Its protein product is CASSITAYYEQYF. The J gene is TRBJ2-7, the V gene TRBV19; D gene unclear. Germline V gene sequence: CDR1 LNHDA, CDR2 SQIVND (reference sequence). The CDR3 contains 13 residues. Trimming shortened V by 3 bases and J by 3 bases, and 9 bases separated the two germline ends.